This T cell receptor (beta chain) was obtained from a study of cytomegalovirus exposure and HLA in healthy donors. Germline loops: CDR1 SGHRS, CDR2 YFSETQ. V lost 4 bases, J lost 6 bases, and 16 bases lay in between. CDR3 length: 15 residues. Study findings and constraints: TCR beta V segments were, for the most part, productive about 87% or about 30% of the time in an earlier analysis. As a later analysis showed, a missense DCLRE1C variant was linked to trimming of TCR beta V- and J-genes. Rare sequences made up most TCRs, while some public TCRs were found in many donors.

In the case of this clone: Its antigen is undetermined.

The PCR used 60 Vbeta and 13 Jbeta primers. The method was immunoSEQ multiplex PCR; TCRdb's version includes in-frame clones alone and lacks a portion of them. The profile shows roughly 110,000 clones, roughly 70% of them singletons. V usage is TRBV5-1 and J usage is TRBJ2-2, with D possibly being TRBD1 (6 bases). This TCR was recovered from a woman aged 40-49 years in good health and CMV-seropositive. The specimen sequenced was PBMCs. The CDR3 protein is CASSPGHRSPGELFF. DNA for the CDR3: TGCGCCAGCAGCCCGGGACACCGGTCACCCGGGGAGCTGTTTTTT.